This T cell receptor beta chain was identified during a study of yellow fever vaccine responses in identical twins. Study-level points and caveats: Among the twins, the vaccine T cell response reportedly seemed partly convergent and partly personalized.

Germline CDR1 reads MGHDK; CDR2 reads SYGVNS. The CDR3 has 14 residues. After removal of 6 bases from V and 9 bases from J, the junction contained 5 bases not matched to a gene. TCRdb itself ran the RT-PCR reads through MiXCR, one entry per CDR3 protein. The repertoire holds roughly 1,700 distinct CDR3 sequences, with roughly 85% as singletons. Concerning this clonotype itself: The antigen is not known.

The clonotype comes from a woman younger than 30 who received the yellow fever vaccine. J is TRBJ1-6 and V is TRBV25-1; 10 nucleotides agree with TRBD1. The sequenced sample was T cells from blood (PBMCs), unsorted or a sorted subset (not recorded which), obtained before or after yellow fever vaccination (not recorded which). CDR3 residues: CASRNRDRGSPLHF. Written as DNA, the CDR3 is TGTGCCAGCAGGAACCGGGACAGGGGTTCACCCCTCCACTTT.